One T cell receptor beta chain is described in this entry. Its antigen remains unidentified. The assay was immunoSEQ multiplex PCR, and TCRdb's table has in-frame clones only and misses some. Counted here are tens of thousands of clones, roughly 90% occurring once; the ten biggest clones make up 5.5% to 8%. These data originate in a study of OX40 agonist ivuxolimab in advanced cancers. About the research overall: Recorded diagnoses for dose-escalation patients were hepatocellular carcinoma, melanoma, renal cell or head and neck cancer. The mean age was about 61 years, ranging from about 23 to 85, with over 70% of participants male. Prior therapy, whether anti-PD-1, anti-PD-L1 or anti-CTLA-4, was allowed, and more than 35% had some.

Study-wide results and caveats: At 0.1-3.0 mg/kg, partial responders had clonal expansion among the lowest observed.

The CDR3 length is 15 residues. In germline, CDR1 is MNHEY, CDR2 SMNVEV (reference sequence). After removal of 6 bases from V and 6 bases from J, the junction contained 13 bases not matched to a gene. This chain links TRBV27 with TRBJ2-7, with 8 bases aligning to TRBD2. The clonotype was recovered from an adult with an advanced solid tumor such as melanoma, head and neck, liver or kidney cancer. The material was CD4+ or CD8+ T cells sorted from blood, obtained in a trial of the OX40 agonist ivuxolimab. The CDR3 DNA reads as TGTGCCAGCAGCCCCACGCCGCTAGCGGGTTCCGAGCAGTACTTC. Translated, it gives CASSPTPLAGSEQYF.